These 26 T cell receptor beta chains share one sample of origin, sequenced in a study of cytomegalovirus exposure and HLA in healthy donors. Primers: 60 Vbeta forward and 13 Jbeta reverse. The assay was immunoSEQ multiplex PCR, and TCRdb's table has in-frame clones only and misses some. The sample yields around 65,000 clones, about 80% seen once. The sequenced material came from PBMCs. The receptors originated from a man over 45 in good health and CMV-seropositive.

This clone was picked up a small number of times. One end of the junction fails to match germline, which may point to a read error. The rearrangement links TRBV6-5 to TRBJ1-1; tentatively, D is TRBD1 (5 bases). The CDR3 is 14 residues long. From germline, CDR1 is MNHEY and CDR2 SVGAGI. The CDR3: CASSYSGGNTEAFF. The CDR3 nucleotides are TGTGCCAGCAGCTACTCGGGGGGGAACACTGAAGCTTTCTTT.

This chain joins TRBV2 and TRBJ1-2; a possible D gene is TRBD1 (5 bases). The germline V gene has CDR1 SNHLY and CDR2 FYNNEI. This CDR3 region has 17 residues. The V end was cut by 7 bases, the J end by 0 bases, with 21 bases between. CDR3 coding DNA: TGTGCCAGCACCGCAGGGCCCATCGCCAGTTCTAACTATGGCTACACCTTC. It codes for CASTAGPIASSNYGYTF. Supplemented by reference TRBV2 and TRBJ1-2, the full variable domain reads EPEVTQTPSHQVTQMGQEVILRCVPISNHLYFYWYRQILGQKVEFLVSFYNNEISEKSEIFDDQFSVERPDGSNFTLKIRSTKLEDSAMYFCASTAGPIASSNYGYTFGSGTRLTVV.

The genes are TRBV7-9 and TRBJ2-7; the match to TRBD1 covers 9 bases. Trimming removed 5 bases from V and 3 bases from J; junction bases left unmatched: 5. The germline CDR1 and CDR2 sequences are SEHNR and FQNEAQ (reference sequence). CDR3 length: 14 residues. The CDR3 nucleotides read TGTGCCAGCAGCCAAGACAGGGGGTACTACGAGCAGTACTTC. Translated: CASSQDRGYYEQYF.

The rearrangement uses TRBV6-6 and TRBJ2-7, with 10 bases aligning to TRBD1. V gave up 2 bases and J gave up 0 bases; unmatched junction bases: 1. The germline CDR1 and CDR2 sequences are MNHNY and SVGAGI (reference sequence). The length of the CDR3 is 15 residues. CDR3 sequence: CASSYRDRGSYEQYF. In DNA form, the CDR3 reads TGTGCCAGCAGTTACCGGGACAGGGGCTCCTACGAGCAGTACTTC.

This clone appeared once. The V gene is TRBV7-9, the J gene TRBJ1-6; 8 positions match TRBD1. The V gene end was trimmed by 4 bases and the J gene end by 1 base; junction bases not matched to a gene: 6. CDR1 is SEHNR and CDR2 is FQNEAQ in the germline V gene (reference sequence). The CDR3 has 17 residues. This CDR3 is CASSSWTGRSYNSPLHF. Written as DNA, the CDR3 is TGTGCCAGCAGCTCCTGGACAGGGAGGTCCTATAATTCACCCCTCCACTTT.

The CDR3 sequence: CASSEFGSNQPQHF. The CDR3 DNA reads as TGCGCCAGCAGTGAGTTCGGGAGCAATCAGCCCCAGCATTTT. The chain has TRBV5-1 and TRBJ1-5; D is unclear. The CDR3 extends over 14 amino acids. Germline CDR1 SGHRS, CDR2 YFSETQ. Trimming cost V 5 bases and J 1 base, with 10 bases left between them.

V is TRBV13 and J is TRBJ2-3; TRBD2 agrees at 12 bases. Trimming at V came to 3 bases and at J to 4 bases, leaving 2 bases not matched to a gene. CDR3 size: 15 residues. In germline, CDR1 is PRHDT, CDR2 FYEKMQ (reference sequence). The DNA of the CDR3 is TGTGCCAGCAGCTTTCGACTAGCGGGAGCAGATACGCAGTATTTT. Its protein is CASSFRLAGADTQYF.

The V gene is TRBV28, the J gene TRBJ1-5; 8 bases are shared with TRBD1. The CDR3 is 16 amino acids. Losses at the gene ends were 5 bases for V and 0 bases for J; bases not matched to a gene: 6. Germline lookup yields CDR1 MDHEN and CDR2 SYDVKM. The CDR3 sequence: CASSLGTGYSNQPQHF. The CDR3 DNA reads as TGTGCCAGCAGTCTCGGGACAGGATATAGCAATCAGCCCCAGCATTTT.

CDR3 protein: CASGQTNTEAFF. The CDR3 DNA sequence: TGTGCCAGCGGACAGACAAACACTGAAGCTTTCTTT. The chain uses TRBV28 and TRBJ1-1, with D possibly TRBD1 on 6 matching bases. The germline V and J ends were trimmed by 8 bases and 2 bases, with 9 bases remaining between them. The CDR3 sequence is 12 residues long. Per the germline V gene, CDR1 is MDHEN and CDR2 is SYDVKM.

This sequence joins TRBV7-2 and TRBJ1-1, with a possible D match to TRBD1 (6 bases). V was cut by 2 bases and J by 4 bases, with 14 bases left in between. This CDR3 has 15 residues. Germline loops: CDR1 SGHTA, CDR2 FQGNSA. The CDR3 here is CASSLSQGSITEAFF. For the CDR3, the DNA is TGTGCCAGCAGCTTATCACAGGGTTCGATCACTGAAGCTTTCTTT.

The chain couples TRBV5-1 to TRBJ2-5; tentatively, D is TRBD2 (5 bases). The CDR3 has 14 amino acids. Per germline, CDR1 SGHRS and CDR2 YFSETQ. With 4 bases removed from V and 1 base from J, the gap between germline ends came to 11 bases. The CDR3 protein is CASSPSSGQETQYF. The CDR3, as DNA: TGCGCCAGCAGCCCTAGCAGCGGCCAAGAGACCCAGTACTTC.

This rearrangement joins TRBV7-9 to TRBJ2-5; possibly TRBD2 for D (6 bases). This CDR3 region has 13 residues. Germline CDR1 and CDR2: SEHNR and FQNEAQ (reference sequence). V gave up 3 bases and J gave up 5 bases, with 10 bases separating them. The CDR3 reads CASSFGGKETQYF. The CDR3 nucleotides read TGTGCCAGCAGCTTTGGGGGGAAGGAGACCCAGTACTTC. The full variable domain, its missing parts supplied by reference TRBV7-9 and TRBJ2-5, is DTGVSQNPRHKITKRGQNVTFRCDPISEHNRLYWYRQTLGQGPEFLTYFQNEAQLEKSRLLSDRFSAERPKGSFSTLEIQRTEQGDSAMYLCASSFGGKETQYFGPGTRLLVL.

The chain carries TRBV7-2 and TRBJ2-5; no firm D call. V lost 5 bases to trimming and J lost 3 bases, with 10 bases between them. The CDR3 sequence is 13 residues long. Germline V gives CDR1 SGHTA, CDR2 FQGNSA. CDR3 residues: CASSPRSEETQYF. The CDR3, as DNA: TGTGCCAGCAGCCCCAGGTCGGAAGAGACCCAGTACTTC.

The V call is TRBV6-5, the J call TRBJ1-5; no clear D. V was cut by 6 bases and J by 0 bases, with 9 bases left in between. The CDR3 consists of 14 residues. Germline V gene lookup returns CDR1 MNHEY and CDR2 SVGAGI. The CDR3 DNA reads TGTGCCAGCAGCCCACAGAATAGCAATCAGCCCCAGCATTTT. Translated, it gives CASSPQNSNQPQHF.

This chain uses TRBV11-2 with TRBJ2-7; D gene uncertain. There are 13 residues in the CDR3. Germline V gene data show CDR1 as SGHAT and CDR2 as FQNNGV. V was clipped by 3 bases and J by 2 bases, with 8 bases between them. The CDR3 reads CASSFSETYEQYF. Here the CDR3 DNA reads TGTGCCAGCAGCTTCTCAGAAACCTACGAGCAGTACTTC.

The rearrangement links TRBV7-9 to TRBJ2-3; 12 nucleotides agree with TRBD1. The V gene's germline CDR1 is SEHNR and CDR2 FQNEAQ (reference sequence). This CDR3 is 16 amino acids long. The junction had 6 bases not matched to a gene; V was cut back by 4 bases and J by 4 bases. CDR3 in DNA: TGTGCCAGCAGCTCCACCGGGACAGGGGGCGCAGATACGCAGTATTTT. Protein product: CASSSTGTGGADTQYF.

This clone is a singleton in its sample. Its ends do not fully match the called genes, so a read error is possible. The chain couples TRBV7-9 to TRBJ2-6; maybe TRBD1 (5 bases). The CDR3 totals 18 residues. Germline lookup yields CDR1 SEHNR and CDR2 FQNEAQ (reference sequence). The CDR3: CSSSLYQGGAHGANVLTF. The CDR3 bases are TGTTCCAGCAGCTTATACCAGGGCGGAGCGCATGGGGCCAACGTCCTGACTTTC.

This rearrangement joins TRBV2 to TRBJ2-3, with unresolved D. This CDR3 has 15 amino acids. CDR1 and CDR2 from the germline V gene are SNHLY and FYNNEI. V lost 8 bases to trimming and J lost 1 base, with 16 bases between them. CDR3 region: CASSPGSTGTDTQYF. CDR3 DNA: TGTGCCAGCTCCCCGGGTTCTACCGGCACAGATACGCAGTATTTT. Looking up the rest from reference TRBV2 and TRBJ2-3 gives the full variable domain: EPEVTQTPSHQVTQMGQEVILRCVPISNHLYFYWYRQILGQKVEFLVSFYNNEISEKSEIFDDQFSVERPDGSNFTLKIRSTKLEDSAMYFCASSPGSTGTDTQYFGPGTRLTVL.

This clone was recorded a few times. In DNA form, the CDR3 reads TGTGCCAGCAGTTACTCGAACAGGGAAACCACTGAAGCTTTCTTT. Translation: CASSYSNRETTEAFF. This chain joins TRBV6-5 and TRBJ1-1, with D possibly TRBD1 on 6 matching bases. V was trimmed by 0 bases and J by 4 bases, leaving 12 bases between them. The CDR3 length is 15 residues. Germline V gene sequence: CDR1 MNHEY, CDR2 SVGAGI.

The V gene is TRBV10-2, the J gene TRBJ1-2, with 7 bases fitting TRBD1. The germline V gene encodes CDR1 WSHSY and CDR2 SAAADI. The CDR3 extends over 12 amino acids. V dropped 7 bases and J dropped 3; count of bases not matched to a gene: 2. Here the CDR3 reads CASTGTDYGYTF. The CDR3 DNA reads TGCGCCAGCACCGGGACAGACTATGGCTACACCTTC.

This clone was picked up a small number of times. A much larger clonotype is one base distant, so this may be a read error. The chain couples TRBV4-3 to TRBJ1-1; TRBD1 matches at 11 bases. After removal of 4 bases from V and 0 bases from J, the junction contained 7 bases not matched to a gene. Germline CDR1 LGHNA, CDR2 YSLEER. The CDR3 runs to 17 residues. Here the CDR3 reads CASSPRGQGVMNTEAFF. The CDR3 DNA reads TGCGCCAGCAGCCCACGGGGACAGGGGGTTATGAACACTGAAGCTTTCTTT.

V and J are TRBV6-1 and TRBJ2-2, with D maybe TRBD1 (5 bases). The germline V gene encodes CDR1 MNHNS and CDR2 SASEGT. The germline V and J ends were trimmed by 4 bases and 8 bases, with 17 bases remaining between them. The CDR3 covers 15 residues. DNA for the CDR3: TGTGCCAGCAGTGGGAACGAAAGGGGTTCGGGGGAGCTGTTTTTT. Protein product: CASSGNERGSGELFF.

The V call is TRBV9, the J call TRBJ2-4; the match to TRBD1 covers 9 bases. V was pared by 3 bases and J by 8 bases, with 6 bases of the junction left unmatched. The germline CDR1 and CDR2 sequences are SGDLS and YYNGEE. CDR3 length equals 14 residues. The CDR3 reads CASSAGTGRDIQYF. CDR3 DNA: TGTGCCAGCAGCGCAGGGACAGGGAGGGACATTCAGTACTTC.

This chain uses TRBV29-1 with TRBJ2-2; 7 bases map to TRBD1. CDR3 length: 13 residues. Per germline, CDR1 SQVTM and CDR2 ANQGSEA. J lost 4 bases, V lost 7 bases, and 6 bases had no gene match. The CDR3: CSAGTATTGELFF. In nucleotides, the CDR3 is TGCAGCGCCGGGACAGCTACCACCGGGGAGCTGTTTTTT.

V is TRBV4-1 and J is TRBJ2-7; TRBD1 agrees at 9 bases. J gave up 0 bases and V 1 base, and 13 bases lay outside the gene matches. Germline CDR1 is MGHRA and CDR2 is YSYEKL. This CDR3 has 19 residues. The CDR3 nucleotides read TGCGCCAGCAGCCAAGCCCCCGGGACAGGGCTCCTGCTCTCCTACGAGCAGTACTTC. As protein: CASSQAPGTGLLLSYEQYF.

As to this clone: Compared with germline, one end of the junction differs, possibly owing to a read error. CDR3 sequence reads: CSSSLGGLATPTDTQYF. The CDR3 nucleotides are TGTTCCAGCAGCTTAGGGGGTCTAGCGACCCCCACAGATACGCAGTATTTT. The chain carries TRBV7-9 and TRBJ2-3; D tentatively fits TRBD1 or TRBD2 (6 bases each). Germline CDR1 reads SEHNR; CDR2 reads FQNEAQ (reference sequence). The CDR3 contains 17 residues.